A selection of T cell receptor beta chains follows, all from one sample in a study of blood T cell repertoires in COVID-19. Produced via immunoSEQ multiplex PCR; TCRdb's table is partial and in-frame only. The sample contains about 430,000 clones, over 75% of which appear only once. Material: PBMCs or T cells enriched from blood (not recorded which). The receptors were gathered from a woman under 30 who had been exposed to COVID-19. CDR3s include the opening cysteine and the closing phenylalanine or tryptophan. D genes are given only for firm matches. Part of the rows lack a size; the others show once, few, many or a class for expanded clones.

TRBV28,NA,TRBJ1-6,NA,CASSFGGRGNSPLHF,TGTGCCAGCAGTTTCGGGGGTAGAGGTAATTCACCCCTCCACTTT
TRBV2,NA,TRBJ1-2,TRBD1,CASKAGTAYGYTF,TGTGCCAGCAAAGCCGGGACAGCCTATGGCTACACCTTC
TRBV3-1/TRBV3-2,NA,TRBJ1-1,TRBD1,CASSQGTGDLMNTEAFF,TGTGCCAGCAGCCAAGGGACAGGGGACCTCATGAACACTGAAGCTTTCTTT
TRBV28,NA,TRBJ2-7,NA,CASSFLTQAAYEQYF,TGTGCCAGCAGTTTTCTCACACAGGCGGCCTACGAGCAGTACTTC
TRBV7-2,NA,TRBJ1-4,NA,CASSLLSGVNEKLFF,TGTGCCAGCAGCTTACTATCGGGGGTTAATGAAAAACTGTTTTTT
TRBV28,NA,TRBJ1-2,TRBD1,CASRTGANYGYTF,TGTGCCAGCAGGACAGGGGCCAACTATGGCTACACCTTC
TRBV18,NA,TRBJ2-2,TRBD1,CASSQQGPQAGELFF,TGTGCCAGCTCACAACAGGGGCCTCAGGCCGGGGAGCTGTTTTTT
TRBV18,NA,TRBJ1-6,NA,CASSPGQTSSYNSPLHF,TGTGCCAGCTCACCGGGGCAGACGAGCTCCTATAATTCACCCCTCCACTTT
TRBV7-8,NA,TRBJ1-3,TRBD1,CASSTGASSGNTIYF,TGTGCCAGCAGCACAGGGGCGAGCTCTGGAAACACCATATATTTT
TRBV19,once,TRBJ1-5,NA,CASSIGDMAQPQHF,TGTGCCAGTAGTATTGGGGACATGGCTCAGCCCCAGCATTTT
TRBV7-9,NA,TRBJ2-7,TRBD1,CASSALIEDRGLEQYF,TGTGCCAGCAGCGCCCTTATCGAGGACAGGGGGCTAGAGCAGTACTTC
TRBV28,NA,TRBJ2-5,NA,CASSLEGNLQETQYF,TGTGCCAGCAGCCTGGAGGGGAACCTGCAAGAGACCCAGTACTTC
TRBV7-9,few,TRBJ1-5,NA,CASSLGAGNFRHQPQHF,TGTGCCAGCAGCTTAGGGGCAGGGAATTTTCGGCATCAGCCCCAGCATTTT
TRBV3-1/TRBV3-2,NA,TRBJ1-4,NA,CASSQSATNEKLFF,TGTGCCAGCAGCCAGTCTGCAACTAATGAAAAACTGTTTTTT
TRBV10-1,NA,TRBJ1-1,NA,CASSEMGGTEAFF,TGCGCCAGCAGTGAGATGGGGGGGACTGAAGCTTTCTTT
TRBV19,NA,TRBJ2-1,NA,CASSILADSYNEQFF,TGTGCCAGTAGTATACTGGCAGACTCCTACAATGAGCAGTTCTTC
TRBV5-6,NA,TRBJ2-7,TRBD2,CASSLGTSGSPYEQYF,TGTGCCAGCAGCTTGGGGACTAGCGGGAGCCCCTACGAGCAGTACTTC
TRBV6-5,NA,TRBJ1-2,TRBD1,CASRPRQGSNYGYTF,TGTGCCAGCAGACCGAGACAGGGTTCTAACTATGGCTACACCTTC
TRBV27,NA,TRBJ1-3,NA,CASGAGAHSGNTIYF,TGTGCCAGCGGCGCGGGGGCCCACTCTGGAAACACCATATATTTT
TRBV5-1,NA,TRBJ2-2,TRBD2,CASSLLILAGDTGELFF,TGCGCCAGCAGCTTGTTGATACTAGCGGGGGACACCGGGGAGCTGTTTTTT
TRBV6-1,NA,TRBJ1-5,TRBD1,CASSEDRGWQPQHF,TGTGCCAGCAGTGAGGACAGGGGTTGGCAGCCCCAGCATTTT
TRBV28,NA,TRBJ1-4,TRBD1,CASSLRTGGINEKLFF,TGTGCCAGCAGTTTGAGGACAGGTGGAATTAATGAAAAACTGTTTTTT
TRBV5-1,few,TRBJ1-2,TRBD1,CASSLETGFGYTF,TGCGCCAGCAGCTTAGAGACAGGGTTTGGCTACACCTTC
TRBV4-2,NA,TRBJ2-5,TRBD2,CASSPDLAGTRQETQYF,TGTGCCAGCAGCCCGGACCTCGCCGGGACTAGACAAGAGACCCAGTACTTC
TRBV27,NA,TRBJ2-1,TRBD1,CASSQGASYNEQFF,TGTGCCAGCTCCCAGGGGGCCTCCTACAATGAGCAGTTCTTC
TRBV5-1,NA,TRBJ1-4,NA,CASSPDRATNEKLFF,TGCGCCAGCAGCCCGGACAGAGCAACTAATGAAAAACTGTTTTTT
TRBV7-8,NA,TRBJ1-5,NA,CASSPDRIVIGPQHF,TGTGCCAGCAGCCCTGACAGGATTGTAATTGGTCCCCAGCATTTT
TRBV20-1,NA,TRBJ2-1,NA,CSARDLREQFF,TGCAGTGCTAGAGATCTCAGGGAGCAGTTCTTC
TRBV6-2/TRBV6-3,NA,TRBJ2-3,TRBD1,CASSYAAGQGIGTDTQYF,TGTGCCAGCAGTTACGCAGCGGGACAGGGAATCGGCACAGATACGCAGTATTTT
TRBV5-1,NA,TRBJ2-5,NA,CASSLVPRETQYF,TGCGCCAGCAGCTTGGTTCCACGGGAGACCCAGTACTTC
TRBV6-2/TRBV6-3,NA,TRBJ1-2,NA,CASSRGQGNYGYTF,TGTGCCAGCAGTCGCGGCCAGGGGAACTATGGCTACACCTTC
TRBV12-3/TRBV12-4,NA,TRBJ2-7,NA,CASSFDYLREQYF,TGTGCCAGCAGTTTCGACTATTTACGGGAGCAGTACTTC
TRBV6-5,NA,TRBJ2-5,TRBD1,CASSYGDSFQETQYF,TGTGCCAGCAGTTATGGGGACAGCTTCCAAGAGACCCAGTACTTC
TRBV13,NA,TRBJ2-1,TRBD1,CASSFLQGASEQFF,TGTGCCAGCAGCTTCCTACAGGGGGCCAGTGAGCAGTTCTTC
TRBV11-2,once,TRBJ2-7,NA,CASSLVVASEQYF,TGTGCCAGCAGCTTAGTTGTGGCTTCCGAGCAGTACTTC
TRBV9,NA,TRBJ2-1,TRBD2,CASSVASGTSGRSGNEQFF,TGTGCCAGCAGCGTAGCATCCGGGACTAGCGGGAGGTCAGGGAATGAGCAGTTCTTC
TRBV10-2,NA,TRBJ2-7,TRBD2,CASSVVAGAYEQYF,TGCGCCAGCAGTGTGGTAGCGGGAGCCTACGAGCAGTACTTC
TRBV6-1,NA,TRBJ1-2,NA,CASKPGEGYGYTF,TGTGCCAGCAAACCAGGCGAAGGCTATGGCTACACCTTC
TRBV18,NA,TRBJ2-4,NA,CASSPLKGAKNIQYF,TGTGCCAGCTCGCCCCTGAAGGGGGCCAAAAACATTCAGTACTTC
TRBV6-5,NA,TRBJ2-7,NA,CASSYGASYEQYF,TGTGCCAGCAGTTACGGGGCATCCTACGAGCAGTACTTC
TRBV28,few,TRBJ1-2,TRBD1,CASIPPGGNGYTF,TGTGCCAGCATCCCCCCAGGGGGCAATGGCTACACCTTC
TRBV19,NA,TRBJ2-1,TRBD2,CASSWGTSYNEQFF,TGTGCCAGTAGTTGGGGGACTAGTTACAATGAGCAGTTCTTC
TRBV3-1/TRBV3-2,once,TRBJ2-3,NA,CASVDSGITDTQYF,TGTGCCAGCGTCGACTCGGGGATCACAGATACGCAGTATTTT
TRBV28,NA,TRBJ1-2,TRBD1,CASSFYRGSNYGYTF,TGTGCCAGCAGTTTTTACAGGGGATCCAACTATGGCTACACCTTC
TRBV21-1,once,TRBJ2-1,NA,CASSRCLTSGGYNEQFF,TGTGCCAGCAGCAGGTGCCTAACTAGCGGGGGGTACAATGAGCAGTTCTTC
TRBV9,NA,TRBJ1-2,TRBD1,CASSVAGGVYGYTF,TGTGCCAGCAGCGTAGCAGGGGGAGTATATGGCTACACCTTC
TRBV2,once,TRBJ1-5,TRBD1,CASNRQGLGDQPQHF,TGTGCCAGCAACAGACAGGGGCTAGGGGATCAGCCCCAGCATTTT
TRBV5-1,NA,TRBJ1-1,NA,CASSLLSNTEAFF,TGCGCCAGCAGCTTGTTGTCTAACACTGAAGCTTTCTTT